Listed below are T cell receptor beta chains from one sample, sequenced in a study of blood T cell repertoires in COVID-19. Libraries were prepared by immunoSEQ multiplex PCR; TCRdb keeps only in-frame clonotypes and omits some of them. This sample has 90,000 to 110,000 clones; less than 90% occur once, and the top ten carry roughly 4.2%. The source material was peripheral blood. The receptor source for this set is a man aged 45-65 years with acute or convalescent COVID-19. Both conserved end residues are part of each CDR3. The order of the fields is J gene, D gene, V gene, clone size, CDR3 protein, CDR3 DNA. A D gene is named only where the DNA matches it firmly. The size entry is marked missing in some rows and otherwise reads once, few, many or a size class.

>TRBJ2-5|NA|TRBV29-1|once
CSVALRETQYF
TGCAGCGTTGCCCTTAGAGAGACCCAGTACTTC
>TRBJ1-6|NA|TRBV2|NA
CASSEASQRPTLHF
TGTGCCAGCAGTGAAGCCAGTCAGCGGCCCACCCTCCACTTT
>TRBJ1-5|TRBD1|TRBV2|NA
CASSGIGTGGNLYNQPQHF
TGTGCCAGCAGTGGAATCGGGACAGGGGGCAATTTGTACAATCAGCCCCAGCATTTT
>TRBJ1-2|NA|TRBV25-1|once
CASSERREGYGYTF
TGTGCCAGCAGTGAACGTAGGGAGGGCTATGGCTACACCTTC
>TRBJ2-3|NA|TRBV28|NA
CASSLGRETDTQYF
TGTGCCAGCAGTTTAGGTCGAGAGACAGATACGCAGTATTTT
>TRBJ2-5|TRBD2|TRBV18|NA
CASSPLEGQGGKTQYF
TGTGCCAGCTCACCACTGGAGGGGCAGGGAGGGAAGACCCAGTACTTC
>TRBJ2-1|TRBD1|TRBV5-8|NA
CASSLETDRVGNEQFF
TGTGCCAGCAGCTTGGAGACTGACAGGGTAGGCAATGAGCAGTTCTTC
>TRBJ2-1|TRBD2|TRBV11-2|NA
CASSLDTAGAGNEQFF
TGTGCCAGCAGCTTAGATACCGCGGGAGCGGGGAATGAGCAGTTCTTC
>TRBJ1-1|NA|TRBV4-1|once
CASSQRSGTPNTEAFF
TGCGCCAGCAGCCAACGATCGGGGACACCGAACACTGAAGCTTTCTTT
>TRBJ1-6|NA|TRBV4-1|NA
CASSQEGARDSWSNSPLHF
TGCGCCAGCAGCCAAGAGGGTGCCCGAGACAGCTGGAGTAATTCACCCCTCCACTTT
>TRBJ1-2|TRBD1|TRBV7-9|NA
CASRSRQGAGYTF
TGTGCCAGCAGATCACGACAGGGTGCTGGCTACACCTTC
>TRBJ2-1|TRBD1|TRBV7-3|NA
CASSQDQGAYHNEQFF
TGTGCCAGCAGCCAGGACCAGGGGGCTTACCACAATGAGCAGTTCTTC
>TRBJ1-2|NA|TRBV12-3/TRBV12-4|once
CASSQGFNYGYTF
TGTGCCAGCAGTCAGGGGTTTAACTATGGCTACACCTTC
>TRBJ2-3|NA|TRBV6-5|NA
CASSPSGDTQYF
TGTGCCAGCAGCCCGTCGGGAGATACGCAGTATTTT
>TRBJ2-2|NA|TRBV7-9|NA
CASSGRWESGELFF
TGTGCCAGCAGCGGGAGGTGGGAGTCCGGGGAGCTGTTTTTT
>TRBJ2-2|TRBD2|TRBV2|NA
CASSELGTSNTGELFF
TGTGCCAGCAGTGAATTGGGGACTAGCAACACCGGGGAGCTGTTTTTT